Below, 2 T cell receptor beta chains from the same sample are listed, as sequenced in a study of molecular identifiers for immune sequencing clone quantification. TCRdb reprocessed the PCR reads via MiXCR and lists one record per CDR3 protein. The sample lists about 510,000 distinct CDR3 sequences; roughly 24% were seen once. Sequenced sample: naive CD8+ T cells from blood, with Jurkat cell RNA spiked in. Subset of the sample: FACS-sorted CD8+CD4-CCR7+CD45RA+ naive T cells. Source of these receptors: a human donor in good health. Some libraries in this study had Jurkat cell RNA spiked in.

The genes are TRBV7-8 and TRBJ1-6, with TRBD1 identical over 7 bases. This CDR3 has 14 residues. Germline V gene data show CDR1 as SGHVS and CDR2 as FQNEAQ. V shed 5 bases and J 10 bases; nucleotides not matched to a gene: 8. The CDR3 loop is CASSPSTGPSPLHF. The CDR3 DNA follows: TGTGCCAGCAGCCCATCGACAGGGCCATCACCCCTCCACTTT.

The rearrangement links TRBV18 to TRBJ1-1; D is undetermined. The germline gives CDR1 KGHSH, CDR2 LQKENI. The CDR3 length is 14 residues. Trimming left V 0 bases short and J 1 base short, with 6 bases between. CDR3 coding DNA: TGTGCCAGCTCACCACCGACGGAGAACACTGAAGCTTTCTTT. This gives the protein CASSPPTENTEAFF.